The present T cell receptor (beta chain) was sequenced within a study of blood T cell repertoires in COVID-19. At the level of the study: The United States, Italy and Spain were the sources of the acute and convalescent COVID-19 samples. PBMCs, B-cell-depleted T cells, or T cells were the source of the cDNA or gDNA that made up the material.

In the original processing: Estimation of nucleated cell counts was performed using reference gene primer amplification. Repertoires were generated with immunoSEQ multiplex PCR, while TCRdb's copy carries only in-frame clones and drops some. V and J calls and clone size are as listed in that table; D and trimming were resolved from the DNA. Among approximately 210,000 clones listed, approximately 84% were seen once. The TCR sequence derives from a woman aged 50 to 60 with active or convalescent COVID-19. The source material was peripheral blood.

CDR3 in DNA: TGCGCCAGCAGCCCCGTCTTTGGCCCAGGGGGGATCTGGAATGAGCAGTTCTTC. Translation gives CASSPVFGPGGIWNEQFF. This rearrangement joins TRBV4-1 to TRBJ2-1, with a possible D match to TRBD1 (7 bases). Germline V CDR1 and CDR2: MGHRA, YSYEKL. V lost 4 bases and J 7 bases, leaving 26 bases between the germline ends. The CDR3 covers 18 residues.